This section outlines one T cell receptor (beta chain) sequence together with its context. The data are from a study of T cell responses to AZD1222 COVID-19 vaccine. This CDR3 contains 13 residues. In germline, CDR1 is MNHEY, CDR2 SVGAGI. Trimming pared 2 bases from V and 10 bases from J, leaving 11 bases between. Here immunoSEQ multiplex PCR was the method, and the copy in TCRdb shows in-frame clones only, minus some. The repertoire holds about 84,000 clones, with about 86% as singletons. The sequencing used peripheral blood, collected 28 days after the second AZD1222 dose. The rearrangement links TRBV6-5 to TRBJ1-4; no definite D call. This sequence originates from an adult who received the AZD1222 COVID-19 vaccine. The CDR3: CASSYDRGGKLFF. For the CDR3, the DNA is TGTGCCAGCAGTTACGACCGAGGTGGAAAACTGTTTTTT.